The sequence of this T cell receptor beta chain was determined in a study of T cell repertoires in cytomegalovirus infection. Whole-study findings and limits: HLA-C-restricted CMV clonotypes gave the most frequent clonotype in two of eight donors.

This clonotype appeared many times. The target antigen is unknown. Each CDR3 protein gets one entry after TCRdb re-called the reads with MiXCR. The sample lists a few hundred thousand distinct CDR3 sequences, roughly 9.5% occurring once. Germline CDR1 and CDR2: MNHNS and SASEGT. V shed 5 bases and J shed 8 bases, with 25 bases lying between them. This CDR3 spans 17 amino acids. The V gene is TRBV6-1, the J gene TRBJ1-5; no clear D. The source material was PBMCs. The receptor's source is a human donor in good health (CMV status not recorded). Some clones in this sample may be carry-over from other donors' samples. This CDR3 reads CASSLAVDRGDLEPQHF. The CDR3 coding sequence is TGTGCCAGCAGTCTCGCCGTGGACCGGGGAGATCTTGAGCCCCAGCATTTT.